The clone carrying this T cell receptor (beta chain) was observed a single time. Its antigen is still unknown. This table comes from immunoSEQ multiplex PCR, and its TCRdb copy is limited to in-frame clones, with some not included. The sample contains some 65,000 clones, 71% of which appear only once. These data are taken from a study of PD-1 blockade in classical Hodgkin lymphoma. Study background: Intravenous infusions of nivolumab 3 mg/kg reached patients every 2 weeks.

J gave up 5 bases and V 0 bases, and 4 bases lay outside the gene matches. This CDR3 contains 14 residues. The germline V gene has CDR1 SGHNT and CDR2 YYREEE (reference sequence). Study-wide points: Reported baseline diversity: healthy donors highest, relapsed/refractory patients lowest. Excluded were patients who started nivolumab under 1 year after ASCT, a group that had lower diversity.

Every one of the patients relapsed after autologous stem cell transplantation (brentuximab vedotin exposure was variable). Patients reached a best response of complete response, partial response or progressive disease. The chain has TRBV5-4 and TRBJ2-7; TRBD1 matches at 8 bases. The sequence was obtained from a human donor with classical Hodgkin lymphoma. The sample was peripheral blood mononuclear cells (PBMCs), taken before the second cycle of nivolumab. The CDR3 loop reads CASSLGRGPNEQYF. Written as DNA, the CDR3 is TGTGCCAGCAGCTTGGGCAGGGGGCCCAACGAGCAGTACTTC.